This TCR beta chain was identified in a study of post-analysis software for immune sequencing data. Overall study context: Disease trajectories encompassed relapsing-remitting, secondary progressive and progressive-relapsing multiple sclerosis.

Researchers reported that TCR beta cDNA libraries carried unique molecular identifiers. One entry per CDR3 protein, called by TCRdb with MiXCR from the PCR reads. There are under 900,000 distinct CDR3 sequences in the sample; approximately 57% occur only once, and 4.6% lies in the top ten. The V gene lost 6 bases and the J gene lost 10 bases, with 13 bases spanning the gap. The CDR3 has 12 amino acids. Concerning this clonotype itself: The antigen is not known.

Study-level results: Elevated frequency relative to controls characterized 4 or 5 TRBV segments in patients, TRBV5-6, TRBV5-1 and TRBV20-1 among them.

The J gene is TRBJ2-1, the V gene TRBV12-3 or TRBV12-4; D unclear. Source material: blood. The TCR was taken from a girl under 18 with multiple sclerosis. This chain's CDR3 is CASSPPPEEQFF. DNA for the CDR3: TGTGCCAGCAGCCCCCCCCCGGAGGAGCAGTTCTTC.